A single sample is the source of the 11 T cell receptor beta chains below, sequenced in a study of regulatory T cells in long-lasting Graves disease. In building TCR beta libraries, iRepertoire HTBI primers were used together with Arm-PCR of CDR3 regions. Each CDR3 protein is one row after TCRdb ran MiXCR on the multiplex PCR reads. The data show under 700,000 distinct CDR3 sequences, 16% seen once. The sample's time point: newly diagnosed GD, antithyroid drugs for less than 3 months. Extracted PBMC RNA gave rise to the TCR library. This sample also belongs to another study, concerning T cells in Graves' hyperthyroidism and ophthalmopathy.

The specimen comprised peripheral blood mononuclear cells (PBMCs), sampled at new diagnosis, from a patient treated with antithyroid drugs. These receptors originate from a woman aged 35-60 years with Graves disease.

This clonotype has at least ten counts. This chain links TRBV7-9 with TRBJ1-1, with 11 bases fitting TRBD1. CDR3 size: 18 residues. Germline V gives CDR1 SEHNR, CDR2 FQNEAQ (reference sequence). The junction had 18 bases not matched to a gene; V was cut back by 5 bases and J by 7 bases. The CDR3 DNA reads as TGTGCCAGCAGCCCCGCCCAAGGACAGGGGGCGGGAGCGCTTGAAGCTTTCTTT. It yields the protein CASSPAQGQGAGALEAFF.

DNA for the CDR3: TGCAGTGCTAGACTAGCGTCTACCGGGGAGCTGTTTTTT. Residues: CSARLASTGELFF. V and J are TRBV20-1 and TRBJ2-2; possible D gene TRBD2, 6 bases. This CDR3 has 13 amino acids. Germline V gives CDR1 DFQATT, CDR2 SNEGSKA (reference sequence). With 2 bases removed from V and 5 bases from J, the gap between germline ends came to 9 bases.

The rearrangement uses TRBV20-1 and TRBJ1-6; TRBD1 matches at 7 bases. Per germline, CDR1 DFQATT and CDR2 SNEGSKA (reference sequence). Trimming cost V 6 bases and J 6 bases; bases outside gene matches: 11. The CDR3 contains 15 residues. CDR3 nucleotides: TGCAGTGCACCCGACAGGGACAACTTTAATTCACCCCTCCACTTT. This gives the protein CSAPDRDNFNSPLHF.

The table lists this clonotype with a few counts. The chain combines TRBV29-1 with TRBJ2-2; no reliable D call. The CDR3 consists of 13 residues. Germline V gene sequence: CDR1 SQVTM, CDR2 ANQGSEA. Trimming pared 4 bases from V and 0 bases from J, leaving 6 bases between. Here the CDR3 DNA reads TGCAGCGTTGTGGGAACGAACACCGGGGAGCTGTTTTTT. Its translation is CSVVGTNTGELFF.

This clonotype was seen many times. V gene TRBV5-1 combines with J gene TRBJ1-2; weak D call: TRBD1 (6 bases). CDR3 length equals 16 residues. V lost 2 bases and J 2 bases, leaving 16 bases between the germline ends. Germline V gives CDR1 SGHRS, CDR2 YFSETQ. The CDR3 region is CASSFEGGPSNYGYTF. CDR3 coding DNA: TGCGCCAGCAGCTTCGAAGGGGGGCCTTCGAACTATGGCTACACCTTC.

The gene calls are TRBV25-1 and TRBJ1-2; D is ambiguous. This CDR3 spans 13 amino acids. V lost 3 bases, J lost 4 bases, and 9 bases lay in between. Germline V gene sequence: CDR1 MGHDK, CDR2 SYGVNS. The CDR3 loop reads CASSDAAIYGYTF. CDR3 nucleotide sequence: TGTGCCAGCAGTGATGCGGCAATCTATGGCTACACCTTC.

The chain has TRBV2 and TRBJ1-3; D remains ambiguous. The CDR3 loop spans 13 amino acids. CDR1 is SNHLY and CDR2 is FYNNEI in the germline V gene. V lost 3 bases and J lost 4, with 7 bases in between. The CDR3 region has the DNA TGTGCCAGCAGTGACTTTTCGGGAAACACCATATATTTT. Its protein is CASSDFSGNTIYF.

This clonotype was recorded many times. The chain is built from TRBV5-1 and TRBJ1-6; TRBD1 might be the D (6 bases). The germline V gene has CDR1 SGHRS and CDR2 YFSETQ. Trimming left V 4 bases short and J 4 bases short, with 15 bases between. CDR3 length equals 16 residues. As DNA, the CDR3 is TGCGCCAGCAGCCTCAGGACAGACTCGTATAATTCACCCCTCCACTTT. It is translated as CASSLRTDSYNSPLHF.

There are a few counts of this clonotype. The rearrangement uses TRBV29-1 and TRBJ2-3; TRBD2 is a possible D gene (5 bases). Germline loops: CDR1 SQVTM, CDR2 ANQGSEA. Trimming took 4 bases from V and 4 from J, leaving 15 bases between them. The CDR3 sequence is 14 residues long. As DNA, the CDR3 is TGCAGCGTTGGAAGTCCCGGACTTCCAGATACGCAGTATTTT. It translates to CSVGSPGLPDTQYF.

This clonotype was observed at least ten times. J is TRBJ1-1 and V is TRBV12-3 or TRBV12-4; perhaps TRBD1 as D (5 bases). Trimming removed 5 bases from V and 5 bases from J, with 12 bases in between. The CDR3 is made up of 13 amino acids. CDR3 protein: CASSLQGRTEAFF. The CDR3 DNA reads as TGTGCCAGCAGTCTCCAGGGACGGACTGAAGCTTTCTTT.

Comment on this clonotype: A read error may be the cause here, since a much bigger clone is one base away. This chain links TRBV12-3 or TRBV12-4 with TRBJ2-7; D perhaps matches TRBD1 (6 bases). Trimming removed 3 bases from V and 6 bases from J, with 15 bases in between. The CDR3 loop spans 14 amino acids. The CDR3 is CASSFKRQVSEQYF. The CDR3 DNA reads as TGTGCCAGCAGTTTTAAGAGACAGGTCTCCGAGCAGTACTTC.